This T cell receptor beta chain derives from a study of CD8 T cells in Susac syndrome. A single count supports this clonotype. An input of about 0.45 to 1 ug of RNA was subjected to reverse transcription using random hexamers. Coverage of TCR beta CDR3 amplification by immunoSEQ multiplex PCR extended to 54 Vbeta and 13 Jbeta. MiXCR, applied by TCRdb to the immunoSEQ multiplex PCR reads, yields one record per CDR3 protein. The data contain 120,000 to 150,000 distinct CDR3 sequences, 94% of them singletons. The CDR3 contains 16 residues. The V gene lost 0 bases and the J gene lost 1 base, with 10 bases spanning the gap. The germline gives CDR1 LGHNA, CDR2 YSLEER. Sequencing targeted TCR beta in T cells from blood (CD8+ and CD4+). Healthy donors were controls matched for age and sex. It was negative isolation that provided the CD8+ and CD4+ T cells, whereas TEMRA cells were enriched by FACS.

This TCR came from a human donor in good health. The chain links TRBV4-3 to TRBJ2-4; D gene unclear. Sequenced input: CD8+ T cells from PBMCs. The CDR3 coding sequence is TGCGCCAGCAGCCAAGAAGGAAAAGCGGCCAAAAACATTCAGTACTTC. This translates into CASSQEGKAAKNIQYF.